This T cell receptor (beta chain) was found in a study of shared clonotypes between healthy human individuals (dated by TCRdb to the early 2020s). The study in broad terms: The cohort comprised a couple of women and three men aged 18 to 49 years. For each donor, three plates each were used for CD4 naive and CD4 memory, two plates were used for CD8 naive, and one plate was used for CD8 memory. The study deeply sequenced blood TCR repertoires of about 5 healthy adults to estimate repertoire size and the extent of clonotype sharing between individuals. To increase sequencing depth and limit assay-specific biases, TCR repertoire library preparation and sequencing were carried out by different laboratories using diverse techniques. Leukapheresis yielded between about 0.85 and 10 billion PBMCs per donor. Overall study results and their limits: Based on pairwise subsampling, the degree of clonotype sharing among donors was expected to be affected by sequencing depth. Larger estimated clonotype richness was generally found for naive subsets than for memory subsets. About 5% of naive CD4, around 3.5% of naive CD8, 2.3% of memory CD4, and 0.4% of memory CD8 clonotypes were shared across several donors. The genetic and exposure-history diversity represented was limited by the small number of donors. Incomplete sequencing was indicated by rarefaction of sorted-subset datasets, despite the large sequencing depth. Sampling was restricted to blood, and TCR repertoires in tissue are likely to differ from TCR repertoires in blood. Clonotypes shared by all four sorted-subset donors showed higher generation probabilities than non-shared clonotypes.

For CDR1 and CDR2, the germline V gene (reference sequence) lists SEHNR and FQNEAQ. The CDR3 contains 15 residues, cysteine and phenylalanine counted. Only the CDR3 DNA stays, 45 bases, in frame from base 1. At the junction V is shortened by 6 bases and J by 1 base; bases outside the gene matches: 8. On this clone itself: The antigen this receptor binds is unknown. Base-call qualities are not available, and no considerably larger clone is one nucleotide away.

For the CD8 naive samples, CD45RO-negative cells were positively selected for CCR7, yielding a CD45RA+CCR7+ population from which TemRA cells were excluded. Healthy HIV-negative adults with no recently reported acute infections or vaccinations were included as donors. Only Caucasian adults living in Nashville, Tennessee, USA were represented among the donors. After blood collection by leukapheresis, PBMCs were isolated using Ficoll-Histopaque density gradient centrifugation and then cryopreserved in the vapor phase of liquid nitrogen. Analytical flow cytometry was used to check the purity and quantity of every magnetically sorted T cell population. Each sorted fraction had its genomic DNA isolated and then quantified by UV absorbance on a Nanodrop 2000c. Using the deep immunoSEQ assay, TCR CDR3 regions were amplified from genomic DNA by multiplex PCR. Extracted genomic DNA from each cell subset was distributed evenly across all wells of several immunoSEQ 96-well plates, and each plate was treated as a replicate. For sorted subsets, around 0.2 ug of genomic DNA, equivalent to roughly 30,000 T cell genomes, went into each replicate PCR. The purified libraries were quantified using a Qubit 3.0 fluorometer, sized with a Bioanalyzer 2100, and then quantified again using the KAPA Library Quantification kit. Every immunoSEQ 96-well plate was sequenced on a dedicated single-read 150-cycle Illumina NextSeq 550 flow cell. For the original study's pipeline: Because the immunoSEQ output held only junctional sequences and lacked quality scores, the filtering could not match the filtering applied to full-length reads. To assign V/J genes and CDR3, sequences were annotated against IMGT germline references using PyIR, a Python wrapper for IgBLAST v1.9. Any read was removed if the V/J assignment was weak (E-value above 1e-6), the CDR3 was missing, or the read contained stop codons, out-of-frame junctions, or ambiguous translated residues. A V3J clonotype was defined by an identical inferred V gene, J gene, and CDR3 amino acid sequence. To compute the percentage overlap between repertoires, the number of shared unique clonotypes was divided by the size of the smaller repertoire. Richness of each repertoire was evaluated using RTK rarefaction, the Chao1 estimator, and Recon v2.1 estimates of unobserved clonotypes. Generation probabilities for all TCRbeta clonotypes obtained by the gDNA method from four donors were computed using OLGA. As stored in TCRdb, this immuneACCESS dataset retains in-frame rearrangements with V and J assigned. A fraction of the clones does not appear; measured against another copy, unresolved V genes explain less than half of the discrepancy, and the remainder lacks a known reason. The V and J calls and clone size were taken over from that table, and D and trimming were inferred from the DNA. The sample contains about 2 million clones, less than 95% of them found a single time. The ten largest clones represent 1% to 1.3% of the sample.

The V gene is TRBV7-9 and the J gene is TRBJ1-1; 7 bases in between match TRBD1. The sequenced sample consisted of naive CD8+ T cells sorted from blood. Sample cell subset or site, as interpreted from the label and publication: CD45RA+CCR7+. This TCR derives from a man younger than 35 in good health. The CDR3 reads as follows: CASRNTGTENTEAFF. The nucleotide sequence reads as follows: TGTGCCAGCAGGAATACCGGGACAGAGAACACTGAAGCTTTCTTT.